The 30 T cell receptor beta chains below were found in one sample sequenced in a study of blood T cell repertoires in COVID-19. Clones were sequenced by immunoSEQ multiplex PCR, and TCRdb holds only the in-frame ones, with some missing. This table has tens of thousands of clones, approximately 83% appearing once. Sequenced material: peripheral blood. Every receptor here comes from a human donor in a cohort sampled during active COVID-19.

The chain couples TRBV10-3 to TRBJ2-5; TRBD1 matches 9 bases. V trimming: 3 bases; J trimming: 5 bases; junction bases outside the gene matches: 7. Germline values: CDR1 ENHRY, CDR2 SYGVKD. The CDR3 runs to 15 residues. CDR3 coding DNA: TGTGCCATCAGTGAACTCACAGGGGGCAGTGAGACCCAGTACTTC. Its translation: CAISELTGGSETQYF.

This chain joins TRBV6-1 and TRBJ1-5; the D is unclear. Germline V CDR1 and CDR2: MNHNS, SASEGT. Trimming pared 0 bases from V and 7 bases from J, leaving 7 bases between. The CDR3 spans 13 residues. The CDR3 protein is CASSEAGRQPQHF. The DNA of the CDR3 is TGTGCCAGCAGTGAAGCAGGGAGGCAGCCCCAGCATTTT.

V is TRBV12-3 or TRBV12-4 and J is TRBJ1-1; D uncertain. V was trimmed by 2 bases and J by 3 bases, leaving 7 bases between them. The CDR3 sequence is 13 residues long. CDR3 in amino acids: CASSLQAHTEAFF. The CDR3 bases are TGTGCCAGCAGTTTACAGGCACACACTGAAGCTTTCTTT.

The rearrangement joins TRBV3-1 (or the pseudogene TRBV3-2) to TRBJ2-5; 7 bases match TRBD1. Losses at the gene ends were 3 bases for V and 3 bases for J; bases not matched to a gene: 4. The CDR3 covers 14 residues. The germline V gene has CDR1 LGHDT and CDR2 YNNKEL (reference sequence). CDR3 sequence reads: CASSQSGTEETQYF. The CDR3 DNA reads TGTGCCAGCAGCCAGTCCGGGACAGAAGAGACCCAGTACTTC.

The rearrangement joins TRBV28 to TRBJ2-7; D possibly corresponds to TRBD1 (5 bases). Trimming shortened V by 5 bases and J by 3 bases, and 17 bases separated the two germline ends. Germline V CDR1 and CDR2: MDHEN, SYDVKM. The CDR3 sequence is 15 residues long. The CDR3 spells CASSRTGRVIYEQYF. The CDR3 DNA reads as TGTGCCAGCAGTCGTACTGGCAGGGTCATCTACGAGCAGTACTTC.

The CDR3 here is CASSPGRGFQETQYF. CDR3 nucleotides: TGCGCCAGCAGCCCTGGAAGAGGATTTCAAGAGACCCAGTACTTC. This chain connects TRBV4-1 to TRBJ2-5; D is unresolved. Looked up from germline, CDR1 is MGHRA and CDR2 is YSYEKL. The CDR3 runs 15 residues. V gave up 4 bases and J gave up 2 bases, with 14 bases separating them.

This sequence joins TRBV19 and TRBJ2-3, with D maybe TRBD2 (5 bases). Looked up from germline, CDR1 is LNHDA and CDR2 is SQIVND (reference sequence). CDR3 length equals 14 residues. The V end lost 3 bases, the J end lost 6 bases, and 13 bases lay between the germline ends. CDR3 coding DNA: TGTGCCAGTAGTATCATGGGCGGCGGGGATACGCAGTATTTT. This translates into CASSIMGGGDTQYF.

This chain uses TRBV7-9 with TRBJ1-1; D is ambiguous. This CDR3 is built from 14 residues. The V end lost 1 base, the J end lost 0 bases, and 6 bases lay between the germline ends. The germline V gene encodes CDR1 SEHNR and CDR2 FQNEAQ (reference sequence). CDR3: CASSLELLNTEAFF. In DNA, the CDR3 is TGTGCCAGCAGCTTAGAGCTCCTGAACACTGAAGCTTTCTTT. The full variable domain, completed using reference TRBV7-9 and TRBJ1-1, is DTGVSQNPRHKITKRGQNVTFRCDPISEHNRLYWYRQTLGQGPEFLTYFQNEAQLEKSRLLSDRFSAERPKGSFSTLEIQRTEQGDSAMYLCASSLELLNTEAFFGQGTRLTVV.

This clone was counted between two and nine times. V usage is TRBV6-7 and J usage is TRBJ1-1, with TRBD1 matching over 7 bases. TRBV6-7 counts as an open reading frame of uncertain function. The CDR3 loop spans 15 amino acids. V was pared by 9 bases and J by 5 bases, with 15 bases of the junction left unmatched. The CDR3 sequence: CASPDPIYRGTEAFF. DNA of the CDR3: TGTGCCAGTCCAGATCCTATATACAGGGGAACTGAAGCTTTCTTT.

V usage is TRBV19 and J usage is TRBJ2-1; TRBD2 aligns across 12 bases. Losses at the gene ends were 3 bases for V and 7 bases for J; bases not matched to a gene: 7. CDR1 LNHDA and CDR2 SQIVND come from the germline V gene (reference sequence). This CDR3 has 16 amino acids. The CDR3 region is CASSIGLAGGLNEQFF. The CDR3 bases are TGTGCCAGTAGTATCGGGCTAGCGGGGGGGCTTAATGAGCAGTTCTTC.

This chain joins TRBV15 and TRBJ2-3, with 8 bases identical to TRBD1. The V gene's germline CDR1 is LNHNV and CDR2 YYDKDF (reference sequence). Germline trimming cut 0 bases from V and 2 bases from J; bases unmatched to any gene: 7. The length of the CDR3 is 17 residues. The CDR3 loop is CATSRDSGTGPTDTQYF. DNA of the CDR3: TGTGCCACCAGCAGAGATTCCGGGACAGGACCCACAGATACGCAGTATTTT.

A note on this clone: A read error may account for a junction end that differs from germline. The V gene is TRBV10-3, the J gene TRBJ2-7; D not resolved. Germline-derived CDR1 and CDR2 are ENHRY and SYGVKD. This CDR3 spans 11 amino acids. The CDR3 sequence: CAISELGSWSF. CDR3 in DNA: TGTGCCATCAGTGAGCTAGGCAGCTGGAGCTTC.

This CDR3 reads CASSPQAGNEQFF. As DNA, the CDR3 is TGTGCCAGCAGCCCCCAAGCGGGGAACGAGCAGTTCTTC. The genes are TRBV7-3 and TRBJ2-1, with 7 bases aligning to TRBD2. Germline V gene data show CDR1 as SGHTA and CDR2 as FQGTGA. Trimming at V came to 5 bases and at J to 10 bases, leaving 8 bases not matched to a gene. The CDR3 has 13 amino acids.

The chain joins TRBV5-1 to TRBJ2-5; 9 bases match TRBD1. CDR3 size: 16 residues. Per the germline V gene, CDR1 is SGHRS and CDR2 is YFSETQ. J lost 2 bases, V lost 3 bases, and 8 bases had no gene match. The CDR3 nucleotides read TGCGCCAGCAGCTGGGGACAGGGCAGATATCAAGAGACCCAGTACTTC. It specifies CASSWGQGRYQETQYF.

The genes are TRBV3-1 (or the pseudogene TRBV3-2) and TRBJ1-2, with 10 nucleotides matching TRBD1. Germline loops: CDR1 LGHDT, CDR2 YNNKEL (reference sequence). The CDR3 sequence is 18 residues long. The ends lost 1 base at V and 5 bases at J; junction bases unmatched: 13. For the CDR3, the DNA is TGTGCCAGCAGCCAAGCGGGGACAGGGGACATAGTTACATATGGCTACACCTTC. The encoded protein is CASSQAGTGDIVTYGYTF.

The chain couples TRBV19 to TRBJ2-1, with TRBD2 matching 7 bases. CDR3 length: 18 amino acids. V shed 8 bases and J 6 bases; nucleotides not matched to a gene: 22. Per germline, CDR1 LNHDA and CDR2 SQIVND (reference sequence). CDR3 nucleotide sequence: TGTGCCAGTCGCGGGGAGGGGTCCCGGGACTTAGGCGGCAATGAGCAGTTCTTC. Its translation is CASRGEGSRDLGGNEQFF.

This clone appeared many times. In nucleotides, the CDR3 is TGTGCCAGCAGAGCAGGGGTGGCTGGAAACACCATATATTTT. It specifies CASRAGVAGNTIYF. V is TRBV28 and J is TRBJ1-3, with D maybe TRBD1 (6 bases). Germline V gene lookup returns CDR1 MDHEN and CDR2 SYDVKM. V lost 6 bases to trimming and J lost 2 bases, with 11 bases between them. The CDR3 is made up of 14 amino acids. The whole variable domain, filled in from reference TRBV28 and TRBJ1-3, reads DVKVTQSSRYLVKRTGEKVFLECVQDMDHENMFWYRQDPGLGLRLIYFSYDVKMKEKGDIPEGYSVSREKKERFSLILESASTNQTSMYLCASRAGVAGNTIYFGEGSWLTVV.

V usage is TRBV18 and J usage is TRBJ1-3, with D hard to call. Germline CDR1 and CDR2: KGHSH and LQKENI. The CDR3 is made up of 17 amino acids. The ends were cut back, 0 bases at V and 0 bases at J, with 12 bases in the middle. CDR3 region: CASSPPMTSNSGNTIYF. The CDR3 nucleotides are TGTGCCAGCTCACCACCTATGACTTCAAACTCTGGAAACACCATATATTTT. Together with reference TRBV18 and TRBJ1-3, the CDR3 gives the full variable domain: NAGVMQNPRHLVRRRGQEARLRCSPMKGHSHVYWYRQLPEEGLKFMVYLQKENIIDESGMPKERFSAEFPKEGPSILRIQQVVRGDSAAYFCASSPPMTSNSGNTIYFGEGSWLTVV.

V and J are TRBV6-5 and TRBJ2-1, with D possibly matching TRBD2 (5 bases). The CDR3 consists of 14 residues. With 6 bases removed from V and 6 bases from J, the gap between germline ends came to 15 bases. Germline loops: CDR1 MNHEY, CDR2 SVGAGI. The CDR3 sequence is CASSRPGVINEQFF. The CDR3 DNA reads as TGTGCCAGCAGCCGACCCGGGGTAATCAATGAGCAGTTCTTC.

CDR3 coding DNA: TGTGCCAGTCAGCGGGGCCAAGCCAATGAGCAGTTCTTC. Translating it yields CASQRGQANEQFF. This chain joins TRBV2 and TRBJ2-1, with 7 positions matching TRBD2. The CDR3 extends over 13 amino acids. V shed 9 bases and J 6 bases; nucleotides not matched to a gene: 8. Germline CDR1 and CDR2: SNHLY and FYNNEI.

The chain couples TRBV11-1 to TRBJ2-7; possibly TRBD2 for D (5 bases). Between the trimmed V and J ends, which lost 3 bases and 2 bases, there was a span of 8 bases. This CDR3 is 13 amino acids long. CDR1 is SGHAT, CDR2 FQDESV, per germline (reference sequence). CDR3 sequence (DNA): TGTGCCAGCAGCTTCCGAGGGCCCTACGAGCAGTACTTC. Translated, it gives CASSFRGPYEQYF.

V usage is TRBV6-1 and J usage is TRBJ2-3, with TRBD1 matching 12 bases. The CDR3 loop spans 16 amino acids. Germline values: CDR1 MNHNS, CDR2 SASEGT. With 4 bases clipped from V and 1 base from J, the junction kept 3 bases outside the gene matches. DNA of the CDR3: TGTGCCAGCAGTGCCGGGACAGGGGGCGGCACAGATACGCAGTATTTT. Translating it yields CASSAGTGGGTDTQYF.

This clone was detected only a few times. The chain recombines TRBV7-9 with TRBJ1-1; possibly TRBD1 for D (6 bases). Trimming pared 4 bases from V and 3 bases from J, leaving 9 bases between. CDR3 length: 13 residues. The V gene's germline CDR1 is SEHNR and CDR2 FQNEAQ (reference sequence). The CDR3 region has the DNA TGTGCCAGCAGCTCAACAGGGTACACTGAAGCTTTCTTT. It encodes CASSSTGYTEAFF.

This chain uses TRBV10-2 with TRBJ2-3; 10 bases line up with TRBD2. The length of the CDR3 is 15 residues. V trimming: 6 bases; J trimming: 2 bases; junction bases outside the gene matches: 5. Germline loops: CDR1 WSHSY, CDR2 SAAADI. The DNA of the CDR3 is TGCGCCAGCAGGAGTAGCGGGGGGCCCACAGATACGCAGTATTTT. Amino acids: CASRSSGGPTDTQYF.

The CDR3 DNA follows: TGTGCCAGCAGCTTAGATAACAGGGACCCTGGCTACACCTTC. Translated, it gives CASSLDNRDPGYTF. The rearrangement joins TRBV11-2 to TRBJ1-2; possible D gene TRBD1, 6 bases. The CDR3 has 14 residues. Germline V lookup: CDR1 SGHAT, CDR2 FQNNGV. V was clipped by 0 bases and J by 7 bases, with 12 bases between them.

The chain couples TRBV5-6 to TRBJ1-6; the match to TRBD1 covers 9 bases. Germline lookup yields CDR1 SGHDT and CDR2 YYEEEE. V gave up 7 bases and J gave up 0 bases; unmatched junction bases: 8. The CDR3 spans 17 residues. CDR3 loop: CASASGTGSSYNSPLHF. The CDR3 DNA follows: TGTGCCAGCGCCTCCGGGACAGGGAGCTCCTATAATTCACCCCTCCACTTT.

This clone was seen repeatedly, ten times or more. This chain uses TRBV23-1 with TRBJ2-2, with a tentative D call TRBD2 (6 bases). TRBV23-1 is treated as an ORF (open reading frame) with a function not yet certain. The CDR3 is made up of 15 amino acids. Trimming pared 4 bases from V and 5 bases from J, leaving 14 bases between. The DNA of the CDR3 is TGCGCCAGCAGTCGTCGGGGGTCGGGGACCGGGGAGCTGTTTTTT. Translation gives CASSRRGSGTGELFF.

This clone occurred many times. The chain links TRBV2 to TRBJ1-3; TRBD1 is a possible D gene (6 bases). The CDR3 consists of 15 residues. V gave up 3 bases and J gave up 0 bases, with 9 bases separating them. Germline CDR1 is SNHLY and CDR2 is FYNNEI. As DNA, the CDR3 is TGTGCCAGCAGTGATGCGACAGGCTCTGGAAACACCATATATTTT. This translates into CASSDATGSGNTIYF.

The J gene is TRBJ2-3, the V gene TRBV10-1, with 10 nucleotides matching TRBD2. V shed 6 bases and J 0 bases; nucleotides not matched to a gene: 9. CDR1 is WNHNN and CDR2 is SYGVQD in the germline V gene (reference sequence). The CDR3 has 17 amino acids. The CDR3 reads CASSDLAGGPSTDTQYF. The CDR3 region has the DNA TGCGCCAGCAGCGATTTAGCGGGGGGTCCTAGCACAGATACGCAGTATTTT.

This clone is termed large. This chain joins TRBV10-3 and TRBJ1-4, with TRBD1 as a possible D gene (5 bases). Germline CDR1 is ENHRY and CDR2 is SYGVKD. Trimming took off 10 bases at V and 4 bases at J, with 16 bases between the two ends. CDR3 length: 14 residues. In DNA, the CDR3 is TGTGCCACCGGGCGGGACGGCTTTAATGAAAAACTGTTTTTT. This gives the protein CATGRDGFNEKLFF.